This T cell receptor (beta chain) derives from a study of blood T cell repertoires in COVID-19. Data came from immunoSEQ multiplex PCR; TCRdb stores just in-frame clones and leaves some out. The repertoire holds over 350,000 clones, with approximately 90% as singletons. This CDR3 is built from 15 residues. Germline CDR1 SEHNR, CDR2 FQNEAQ (reference sequence). V was shortened by 0 bases and J by 2 bases, with 10 bases between the two germline ends. The source material was PBMCs or T cells enriched from blood (not recorded which). The V and J genes are TRBV7-9 and TRBJ1-2; D unresolved. This TCR came from a woman younger than 35 who had recovered from COVID-19. The CDR3 DNA sequence: TGTGCCAGCAGCTTAGCGTCGGACTGGAACTATGGCTACACCTTC. Its protein is CASSLASDWNYGYTF.